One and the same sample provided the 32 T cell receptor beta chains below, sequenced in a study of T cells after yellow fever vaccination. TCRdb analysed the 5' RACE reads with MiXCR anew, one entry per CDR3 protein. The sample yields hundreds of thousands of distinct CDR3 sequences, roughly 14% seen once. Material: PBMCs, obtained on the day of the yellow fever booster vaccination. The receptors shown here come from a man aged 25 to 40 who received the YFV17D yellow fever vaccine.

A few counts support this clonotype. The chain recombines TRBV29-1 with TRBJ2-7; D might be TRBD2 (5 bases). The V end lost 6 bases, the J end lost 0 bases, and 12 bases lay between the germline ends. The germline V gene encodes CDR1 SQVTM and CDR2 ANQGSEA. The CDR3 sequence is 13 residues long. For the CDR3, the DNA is TGCAGCGTACGGGAATGGAACTCCTACGAGCAGTACTTC. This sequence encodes CSVREWNSYEQYF.

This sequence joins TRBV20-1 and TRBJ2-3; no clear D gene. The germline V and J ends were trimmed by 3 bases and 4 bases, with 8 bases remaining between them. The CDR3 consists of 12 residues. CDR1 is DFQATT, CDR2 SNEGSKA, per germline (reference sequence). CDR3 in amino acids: CSASGLPDTQYF. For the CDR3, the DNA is TGCAGTGCTAGCGGGCTCCCAGATACGCAGTATTTT.

The CDR3 spells CSARDRTFVEQFF. CDR3 nucleotide sequence: TGCAGTGCTCGGGACAGGACCTTCGTTGAGCAGTTCTTC. The rearrangement links TRBV20-1 to TRBJ2-1, with 8 bases matching TRBD1. This CDR3 has 13 residues. V lost 5 bases, J lost 9 bases, and 9 bases stayed unmatched. In germline, CDR1 is DFQATT, CDR2 SNEGSKA (reference sequence).

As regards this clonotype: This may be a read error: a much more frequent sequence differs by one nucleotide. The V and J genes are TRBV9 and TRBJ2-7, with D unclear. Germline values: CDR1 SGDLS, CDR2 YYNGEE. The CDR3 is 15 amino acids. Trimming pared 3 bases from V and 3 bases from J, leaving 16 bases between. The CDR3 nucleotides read TGTGCCAGCAGCGCCTCTACGGAACAGTACTACGAGCAGTACTTC. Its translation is CASSASTEQYYEQYF.

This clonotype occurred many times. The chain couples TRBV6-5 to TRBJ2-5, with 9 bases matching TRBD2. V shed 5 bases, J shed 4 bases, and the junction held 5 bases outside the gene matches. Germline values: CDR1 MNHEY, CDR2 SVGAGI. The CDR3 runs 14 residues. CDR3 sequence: CASSHRSGGETQYF. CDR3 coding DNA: TGTGCCAGCAGTCACCGTAGCGGGGGAGAGACCCAGTACTTC.

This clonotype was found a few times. The CDR3 sequence is CASSLVTSETQYF. CDR3 nucleotide sequence: TGTGCCAGCAGCTTGGTGACTTCGGAGACCCAGTACTTC. V is TRBV7-2 and J is TRBJ2-5; no definite D call. Trimming shortened V by 3 bases and J by 5 bases, and 10 bases separated the two germline ends. The CDR3 loop spans 13 amino acids. Germline assignment: CDR1 SGHTA and CDR2 FQGNSA.

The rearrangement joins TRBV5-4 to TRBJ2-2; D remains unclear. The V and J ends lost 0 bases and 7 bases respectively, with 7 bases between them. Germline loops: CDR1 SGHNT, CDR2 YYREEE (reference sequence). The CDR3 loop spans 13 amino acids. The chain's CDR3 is CASSLDSSGELFF. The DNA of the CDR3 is TGTGCCAGCAGCTTGGATTCCAGCGGGGAGCTGTTTTTT.

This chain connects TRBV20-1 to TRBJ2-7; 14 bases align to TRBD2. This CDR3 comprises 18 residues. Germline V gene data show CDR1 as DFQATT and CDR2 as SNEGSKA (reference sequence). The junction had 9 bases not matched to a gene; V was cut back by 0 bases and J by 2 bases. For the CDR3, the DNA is TGCAGTGCTAGAGATTTGGGACTAGCGGGAGTTTCGGCCTACGAGCAGTACTTC. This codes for CSARDLGLAGVSAYEQYF.

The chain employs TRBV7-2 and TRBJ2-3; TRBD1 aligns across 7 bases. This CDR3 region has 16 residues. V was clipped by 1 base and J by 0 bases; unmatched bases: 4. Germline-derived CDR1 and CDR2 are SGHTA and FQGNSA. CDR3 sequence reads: CASSLDGQASTDTQYF. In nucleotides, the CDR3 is TGTGCCAGCAGCTTAGACGGACAGGCGAGCACAGATACGCAGTATTTT.

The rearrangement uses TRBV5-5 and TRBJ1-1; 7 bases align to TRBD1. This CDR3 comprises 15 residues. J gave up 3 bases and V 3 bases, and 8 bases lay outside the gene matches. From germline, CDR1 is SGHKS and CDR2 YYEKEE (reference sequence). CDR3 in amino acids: CASSSSGGADTEAFF. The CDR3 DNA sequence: TGTGCCAGCAGCTCCTCAGGGGGAGCGGACACTGAAGCTTTCTTT.

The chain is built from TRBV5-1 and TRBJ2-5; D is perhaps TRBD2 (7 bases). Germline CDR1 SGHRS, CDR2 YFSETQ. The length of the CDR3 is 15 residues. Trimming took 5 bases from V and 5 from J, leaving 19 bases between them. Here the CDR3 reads CASSDGFGGHETQYF. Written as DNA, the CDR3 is TGCGCCAGCAGTGATGGGTTCGGGGGGCACGAGACCCAGTACTTC.

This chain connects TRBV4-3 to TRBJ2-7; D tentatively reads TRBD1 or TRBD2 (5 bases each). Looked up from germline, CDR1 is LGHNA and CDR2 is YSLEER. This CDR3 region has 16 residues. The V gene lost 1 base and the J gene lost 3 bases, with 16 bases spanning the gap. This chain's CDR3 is CASSQALSVGDYEQYF. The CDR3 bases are TGCGCCAGCAGCCAAGCTCTATCTGTGGGGGACTACGAGCAGTACTTC.

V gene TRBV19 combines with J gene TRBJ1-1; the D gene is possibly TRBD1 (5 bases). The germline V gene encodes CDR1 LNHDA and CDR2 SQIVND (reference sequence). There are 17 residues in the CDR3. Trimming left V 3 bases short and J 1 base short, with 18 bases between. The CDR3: CASSMLAGLSQNTEAFF. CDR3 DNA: TGTGCCAGTAGTATGTTGGCAGGGCTCTCCCAGAACACTGAAGCTTTCTTT.

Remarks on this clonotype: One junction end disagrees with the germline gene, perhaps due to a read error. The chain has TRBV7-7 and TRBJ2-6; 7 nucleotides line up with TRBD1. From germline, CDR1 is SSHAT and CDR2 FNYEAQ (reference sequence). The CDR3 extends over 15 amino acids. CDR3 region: CASSFGTAGANVLTF. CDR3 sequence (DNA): TGTGCTAGCAGCTTTGGGACAGCTGGGGCCAACGTCCTGACTTTC.

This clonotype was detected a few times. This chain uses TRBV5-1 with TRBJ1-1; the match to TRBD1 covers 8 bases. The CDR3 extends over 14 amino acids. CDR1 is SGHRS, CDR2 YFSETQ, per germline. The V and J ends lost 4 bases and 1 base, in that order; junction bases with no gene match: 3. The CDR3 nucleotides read TGCGCCAGCAGCGGGGGACAGGAGAACACTGAAGCTTTCTTT. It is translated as CASSGGQENTEAFF.

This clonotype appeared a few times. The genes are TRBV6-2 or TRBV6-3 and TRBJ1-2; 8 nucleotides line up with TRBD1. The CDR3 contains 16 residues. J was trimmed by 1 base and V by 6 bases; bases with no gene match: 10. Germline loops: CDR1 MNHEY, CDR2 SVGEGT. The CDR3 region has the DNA TGTGCCAGCAGCCCCCTCCGGACAGGGCATAACTATGGCTACACCTTC. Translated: CASSPLRTGHNYGYTF.

CDR3 sequence: CASSVSTTQETQYF. CDR3 sequence (DNA): TGTGCCAGCAGTGTATCCACGACCCAAGAGACCCAGTACTTC. The chain links TRBV25-1 to TRBJ2-5; D is ambiguous. V lost 4 bases and J lost 1, with 10 bases in between. Germline-derived CDR1 and CDR2 are MGHDK and SYGVNS. The CDR3 extends over 14 amino acids.

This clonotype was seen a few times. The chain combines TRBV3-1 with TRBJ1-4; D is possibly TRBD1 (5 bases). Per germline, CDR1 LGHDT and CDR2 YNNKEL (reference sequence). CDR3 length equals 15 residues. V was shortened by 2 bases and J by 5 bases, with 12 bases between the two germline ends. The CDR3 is CASSQSGDLNEKLFF. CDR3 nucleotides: TGTGCCAGCAGCCAATCGGGGGACTTGAATGAAAAACTGTTTTTT.

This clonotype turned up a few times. The CDR3 reads CASSSPSSYNEQFF. CDR3 in DNA: TGTGCCAGCAGCTCTCCATCTAGCTACAATGAGCAGTTCTTC. This chain links TRBV5-4 with TRBJ2-1; no clear D. There are 14 residues in the CDR3. From germline, CDR1 is SGHNT and CDR2 YYREEE (reference sequence). V was cut by 3 bases and J by 3 bases, with 10 bases left in between. Combining the CDR3 with reference TRBV5-4 and TRBJ2-1 gives the whole variable domain ETGVTQSPTHLIKTRGQQVTLRCSSQSGHNTVSWYQQALGQGPQFIFQYYREEENGRGNFPPRFSGLQFPNYSSELNVNALELDDSALYLCASSSPSSYNEQFFGPGTRLTVL.

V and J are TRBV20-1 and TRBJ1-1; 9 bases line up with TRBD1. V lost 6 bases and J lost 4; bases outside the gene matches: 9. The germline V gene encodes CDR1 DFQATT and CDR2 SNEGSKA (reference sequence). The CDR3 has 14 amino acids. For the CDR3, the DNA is TGCAGTGCGCCGACTTTGACAGGGGGCACTGAAGCTTTCTTT. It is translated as CSAPTLTGGTEAFF.

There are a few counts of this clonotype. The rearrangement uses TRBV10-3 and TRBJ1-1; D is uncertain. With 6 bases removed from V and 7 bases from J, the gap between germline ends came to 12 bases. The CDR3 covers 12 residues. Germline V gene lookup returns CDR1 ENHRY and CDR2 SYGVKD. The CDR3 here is CAISGLGREAFF. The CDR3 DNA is TGTGCCATCAGCGGACTCGGCCGTGAAGCTTTCTTT.

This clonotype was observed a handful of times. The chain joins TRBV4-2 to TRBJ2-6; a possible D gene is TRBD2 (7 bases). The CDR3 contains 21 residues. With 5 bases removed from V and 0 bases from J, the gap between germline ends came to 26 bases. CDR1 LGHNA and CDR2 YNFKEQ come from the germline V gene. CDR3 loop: CASSGARGGTGRPSGANVLTF. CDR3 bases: TGTGCCAGCAGCGGGGCGAGGGGGGGCACAGGGAGGCCCTCTGGGGCCAACGTCCTGACTTTC.

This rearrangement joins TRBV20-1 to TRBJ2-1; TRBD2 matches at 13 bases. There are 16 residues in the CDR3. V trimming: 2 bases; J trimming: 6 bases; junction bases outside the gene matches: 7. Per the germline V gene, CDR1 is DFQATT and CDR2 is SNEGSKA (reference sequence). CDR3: CSARPPGLAGINEQFF. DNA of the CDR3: TGCAGTGCTAGACCCCCGGGACTAGCGGGGATCAATGAGCAGTTCTTC.

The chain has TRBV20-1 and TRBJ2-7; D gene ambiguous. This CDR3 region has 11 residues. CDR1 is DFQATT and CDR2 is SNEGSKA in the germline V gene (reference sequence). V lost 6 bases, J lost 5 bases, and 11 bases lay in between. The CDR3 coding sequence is TGCAGTGCAGGGCGCTTCAACGAGCAGTACTTC. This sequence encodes CSAGRFNEQYF.

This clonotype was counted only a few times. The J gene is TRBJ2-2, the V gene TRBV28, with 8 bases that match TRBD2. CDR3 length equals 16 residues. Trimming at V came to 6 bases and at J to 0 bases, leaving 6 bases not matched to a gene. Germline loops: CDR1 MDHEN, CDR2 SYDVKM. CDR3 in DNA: TGTGCCAGCAGGGCCGGGGGGGTAGCGAACACCGGGGAGCTGTTTTTT. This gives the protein CASRAGGVANTGELFF.

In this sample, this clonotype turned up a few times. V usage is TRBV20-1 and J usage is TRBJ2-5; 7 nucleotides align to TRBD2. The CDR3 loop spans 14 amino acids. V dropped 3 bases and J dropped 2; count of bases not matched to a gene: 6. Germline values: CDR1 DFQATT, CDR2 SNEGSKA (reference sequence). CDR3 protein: CSASPTSRQETQYF. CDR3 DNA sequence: TGCAGTGCTAGCCCGACTAGCAGGCAAGAGACCCAGTACTTC.

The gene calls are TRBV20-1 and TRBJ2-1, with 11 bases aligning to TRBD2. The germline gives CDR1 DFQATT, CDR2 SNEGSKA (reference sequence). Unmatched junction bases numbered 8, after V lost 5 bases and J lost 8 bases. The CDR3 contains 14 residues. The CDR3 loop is CSAQTSGTPDEQFF. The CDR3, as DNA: TGCAGTGCTCAGACTAGCGGGACCCCCGATGAGCAGTTCTTC.

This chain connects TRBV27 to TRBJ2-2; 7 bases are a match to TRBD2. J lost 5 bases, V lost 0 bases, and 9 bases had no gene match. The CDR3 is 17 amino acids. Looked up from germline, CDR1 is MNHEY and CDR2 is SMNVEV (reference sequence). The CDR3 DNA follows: TGTGCCAGCAGTTTATCGTGGTGGGAGGGCGGAACCGGGGAGCTGTTTTTT. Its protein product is CASSLSWWEGGTGELFF.

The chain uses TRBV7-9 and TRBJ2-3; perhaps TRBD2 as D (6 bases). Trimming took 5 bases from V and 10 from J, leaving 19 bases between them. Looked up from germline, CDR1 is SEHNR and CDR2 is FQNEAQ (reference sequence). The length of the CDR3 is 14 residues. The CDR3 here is CASSLGGDLGSQYF. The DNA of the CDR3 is TGTGCCAGCAGCCTCGGCGGGGACCTCGGGTCGCAGTATTTT.

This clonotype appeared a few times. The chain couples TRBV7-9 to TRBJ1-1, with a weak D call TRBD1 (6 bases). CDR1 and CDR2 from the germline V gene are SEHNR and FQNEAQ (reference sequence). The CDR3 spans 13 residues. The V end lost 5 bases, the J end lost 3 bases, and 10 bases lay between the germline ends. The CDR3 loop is CASSQGTYTEAFF. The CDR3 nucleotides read TGTGCCAGCAGCCAGGGGACCTACACTGAAGCTTTCTTT.

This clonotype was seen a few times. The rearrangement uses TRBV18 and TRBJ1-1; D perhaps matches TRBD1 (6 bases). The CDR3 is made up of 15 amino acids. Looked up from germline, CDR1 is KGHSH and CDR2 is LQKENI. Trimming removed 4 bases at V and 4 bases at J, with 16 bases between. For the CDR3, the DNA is TGTGCCAGCTCACAGCACAGGGATTTGGGCACTGAAGCTTTCTTT. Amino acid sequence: CASSQHRDLGTEAFF.

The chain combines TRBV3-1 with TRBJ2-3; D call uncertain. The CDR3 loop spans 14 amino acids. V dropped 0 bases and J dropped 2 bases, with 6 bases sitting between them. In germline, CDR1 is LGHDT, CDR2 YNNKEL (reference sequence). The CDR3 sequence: CASSQETITDTQYF. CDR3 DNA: TGTGCCAGCAGCCAAGAAACGATCACAGATACGCAGTATTTT.